This TCR beta chain derives from a study of human T cells and chemical hapten exposure. Study-wide results and limits: Counts of TCRs expanded at PT1 correlated positively with patch test score.

V was clipped by 5 bases and J by 4 bases; unmatched bases: 9. Looked up from germline, CDR1 is LNHNV and CDR2 is YYDKDF (reference sequence). The CDR3 is made up of 15 amino acids. One entry per CDR3 protein results from TCRdb running MiXCR on the RACE reads. This sample carries around 350,000 distinct CDR3 sequences, 5% to 6.5% of them seen once, and the ten largest clones take about 8.2%. The time point was: pre-sensitization, week 0. The treatment: therapeutic diphenylcyclopropenone sensitization with weekly scalp DPC. Unfractionated whole blood served as the source for total RNA extraction. There are many counts of this clonotype. Its antigen is not identified.

The sequence was obtained from a young woman with alopecia areata. Some clones in this sample may be carry-over from other donors' samples. This specimen consisted of whole blood, obtained in connection with sensitization to the hapten diphenylcyclopropenone (DPC). V gene TRBV15 combines with J gene TRBJ1-1; TRBD1 agrees at 8 bases. CDR3 amino acids: CATSGRTGQSTEAFF. CDR3 DNA sequence: TGTGCCACCAGCGGACGGACAGGGCAGAGCACTGAAGCTTTCTTT.